The T cell receptor (beta chain) under discussion was sequenced for a study of blood T cell repertoires in COVID-19. Turning to the study itself: T cells, B-cell-depleted T cells, or PBMCs provided the cDNA or gDNA that served as material.

Patients in Seattle were enrolled during active infection, then followed longitudinally. The assay was immunoSEQ multiplex PCR, and TCRdb's table has in-frame clones only and misses some. The table shows some 87,000 clones, with around 90% occurring only once. This CDR3 is built from 14 residues. The V gene lost 8 bases and the J gene lost 9 bases, with 20 bases spanning the gap. CDR1 MNHEY and CDR2 SMNVEV come from the germline V gene (reference sequence). The TCR comes from a human donor with COVID-19, enrolled during active disease. The donor label of this sample is uncertain. Material: peripheral blood. The chain carries TRBV27 and TRBJ1-5, with D tentatively TRBD1 (6 bases). CDR3 sequence reads: CASANWGHTRPQHF. As DNA, the CDR3 is TGTGCCAGCGCTAATTGGGGACACACCCGGCCCCAGCATTTT.